Following are 21 T cell receptor beta chains from one sample sequenced in a study of molecular identifiers for immune sequencing clone quantification. TCRdb called the PCR reads again in MiXCR, with one record for every CDR3 protein. Of about 63,000 distinct CDR3 sequences listed, about 19% are singletons. Specimen: naive CD8+ T cells from blood, with Jurkat cell RNA spiked in. Subset meaning: FACS-sorted CD8+CD4-CCR7+CD45RA+ naive T cells. These receptors originate from a human donor in good health. Some libraries in this study had Jurkat cell RNA spiked in.

At least ten counts were recorded for this clonotype. The chain employs TRBV10-3 and TRBJ1-1; D unclear. Germline V gene data show CDR1 as ENHRY and CDR2 as SYGVKD. Trimming cost V 3 bases and J 6 bases, with 8 bases left between them. The CDR3 runs 12 residues. The CDR3 loop is CAISDNGAEAFF. CDR3 bases: TGTGCCATCAGTGATAATGGGGCTGAAGCTTTCTTT.

Worth noting for this clonotype: A much bigger clone sits one base away, suggesting this may be a read error. The genes are TRBV19 and TRBJ2-3; D may be TRBD2 (5 bases). The V and J ends lost 8 bases and 0 bases respectively, with 12 bases between them. The CDR3 runs to 14 residues. The germline V gene has CDR1 LNHDA and CDR2 SQIVND (reference sequence). The CDR3 nucleotides read TGTGCCAGTCTAAAGGAGGTAAGCACAGATACGCAGTATTTT. Amino acids: CASLKEVSTDTQYF.

This clonotype was found many times. This chain links TRBV15 with TRBJ2-4; D ambiguous. V lost 0 bases to trimming and J lost 5 bases, with 17 bases between them. Germline V lookup: CDR1 LNHNV, CDR2 YYDKDF (reference sequence). The CDR3 has 17 amino acids. This CDR3 reads CATSRDLTGRVENIQYF. The CDR3, as DNA: TGTGCCACCAGCAGAGATCTGACTGGACGAGTGGAAAACATTCAGTACTTC. Full variable domain (remainder filled in from reference TRBV15 and TRBJ2-4): DAMVIQNPRYQVTQFGKPVTLSCSQTLNHNVMYWYQQKSSQAPKLLFHYYDKDFNNEADTPDNFQSRRPNTSFCFLDIRSPGLGDTAMYLCATSRDLTGRVENIQYFGAGTRLSVL.

Notes on this clonotype: One end of the junction does not line up with germline, which may come from a read error. The CDR3 spells CAGSPSGVTYEQYF. The DNA of the CDR3 is TGTGCCGGCAGCCCCAGCGGGGTAACCTACGAGCAGTACTTC. The chain recombines TRBV7-2 with TRBJ2-7; 7 positions match TRBD2. Looked up from germline, CDR1 is SGHTA and CDR2 is FQGNSA. This CDR3 contains 14 residues.

This clonotype was counted many times. The chain is built from TRBV6-4 and TRBJ2-1; D not resolved. From germline, CDR1 is MRHNA and CDR2 SNTAGT. Deletions cut 0 bases from V and 7 bases from J, with 7 bases between. This CDR3 is 13 amino acids long. CDR3 DNA sequence: TGTGCCAGCAGTGACTCGAACCGAAATGAGCAGTTCTTC. Protein: CASSDSNRNEQFF.

The sample holds many counts of this clonotype. The chain's CDR3 is CASSLSGPNSPGPSPLHF. The CDR3 region has the DNA TGTGCCAGCAGTTTATCCGGGCCCAATAGTCCAGGACCTTCACCCCTCCACTTT. This chain uses TRBV27 with TRBJ1-6; the D is unclear. CDR1 and CDR2 (germline): MNHEY, SMNVEV (reference sequence). This CDR3 region has 18 residues. V was clipped by 0 bases and J by 9 bases, with 21 bases between them.

Many counts were recorded for this clonotype. The V and J genes are TRBV7-2 and TRBJ2-7; 10 bases are a match to TRBD2. V was clipped by 4 bases and J by 6 bases; unmatched bases: 6. The germline gives CDR1 SGHTA, CDR2 FQGNSA. This CDR3 comprises 14 residues. CDR3 sequence: CASSSWLAGAEQYF. CDR3 sequence (DNA): TGTGCCAGCAGCTCCTGGCTAGCGGGAGCCGAGCAGTACTTC. The full variable domain, its missing parts supplied by reference TRBV7-2 and TRBJ2-7, is GAGVSQSPSNKVTEKGKDVELRCDPISGHTALYWYRQSLGQGLEFLIYFQGNSAPDKSGLPSDRFSAERTGGSVSTLTIQRTQQEDSAVYLCASSSWLAGAEQYFGPGTRLTVT.

This clonotype was recorded a few times. This sequence joins TRBV6-1 and TRBJ2-7; D may be TRBD1 (6 bases). The CDR3 covers 14 residues. Germline loops: CDR1 MNHNS, CDR2 SASEGT. The V end was cut by 4 bases, the J end by 4 bases, with 14 bases between. This CDR3 reads CASSVKSTGYEQYF. As DNA, the CDR3 is TGTGCCAGCAGTGTCAAATCGACAGGATACGAGCAGTACTTC.

This clonotype was observed at least ten times. The J gene is TRBJ2-7, the V gene TRBV28, with a weak D call TRBD2 (6 bases). The ends were cut back, 5 bases at V and 3 bases at J, with 11 bases in the middle. The CDR3 covers 13 residues. The germline gives CDR1 MDHEN, CDR2 SYDVKM. The CDR3 region is CASSPTGDYEQYF. In DNA, the CDR3 is TGTGCCAGCAGTCCCACGGGGGACTACGAGCAGTACTTC.

This clonotype appeared many times. V gene TRBV24-1 combines with J gene TRBJ1-1, with 7 bases identical to TRBD1. The CDR3 runs to 14 residues. Trimming at V came to 4 bases and at J to 6 bases, leaving 7 bases not matched to a gene. Germline V gene lookup returns CDR1 KGHDR and CDR2 SFDVKD. CDR3 protein: CATSETGTAPEAFF. CDR3 in DNA: TGTGCCACCAGTGAGACCGGGACAGCCCCTGAAGCTTTCTTT.

This clonotype showed up many times. The chain couples TRBV29-1 to TRBJ2-5; 13 nucleotides align to TRBD2. The CDR3 has 17 amino acids. Germline values: CDR1 SQVTM, CDR2 ANQGSEA. V was clipped by 0 bases and J by 7 bases; unmatched bases: 11. DNA for the CDR3: TGCAGCGTTGAAGATACCCCAGGACTAGCGGGAGTTGGGACCCAGTACTTC. Translating it yields CSVEDTPGLAGVGTQYF.

Regarding this clonotype: With a much larger clone just one base away, this may be a read error. The chain joins TRBV11-2 to TRBJ2-1; 14 bases match TRBD2. The germline V gene has CDR1 SGHAT and CDR2 FQNNGV. CDR3 length: 15 residues. Trimming removed 8 bases from V and 8 bases from J; junction bases left unmatched: 8. The CDR3 bases are TGTGCCAGCGGCTCGACTAGCGGGAGGGCCGATGAGCAGTTCTTC. Protein sequence: CASGSTSGRADEQFF.

There are many counts of this clonotype. V usage is TRBV19 and J usage is TRBJ1-5; D possibly corresponds to TRBD1 (5 bases). Germline V CDR1 and CDR2: LNHDA, SQIVND (reference sequence). The length of the CDR3 is 17 residues. V was pared by 3 bases and J by 4 bases, with 19 bases between. CDR3 DNA: TGTGCCAGTAGTATTGGGACCCTCCTCCCAACTAATCAGCCCCAGCATTTT. This encodes CASSIGTLLPTNQPQHF.

This clonotype was recorded at least ten times. The genes are TRBV10-3 and TRBJ2-5, with 14 bases identical to TRBD2. The CDR3 is 17 amino acids. Germline V gene data show CDR1 as ENHRY and CDR2 as SYGVKD. The J segment lost 3 bases and the V segment lost 2 bases, leaving 5 bases of the junction unmatched. The CDR3 protein is CAISELPGLAGEETQYF. CDR3 coding DNA: TGTGCCATCAGTGAGCTTCCGGGACTAGCGGGAGAAGAGACCCAGTACTTC.

Ten or more counts support this clonotype. This chain uses TRBV12-3 or TRBV12-4 with TRBJ1-1; D ambiguous. The length of the CDR3 is 12 residues. V gave up 3 bases and J gave up 3 bases, with 5 bases separating them. CDR3 amino acids: CASSFGDTEAFF. The CDR3 coding sequence is TGTGCCAGCAGTTTTGGCGACACTGAAGCTTTCTTT.

Regarding this clonotype: This sequence may be a read error, since a much larger clone differs from it by one base. The chain combines TRBV24-1 with TRBJ2-1; D is tentatively TRBD1 or TRBD2 (5 bases each). The CDR3 sequence is 14 residues long. The germline gives CDR1 KGHDR, CDR2 SFDVKD. The CDR3 DNA reads TGTGCCACCGGGGGACGTAACTCCAACAATGAGCAGTTCTTC. The encoded protein is CATGGRNSNNEQFF.

There are many counts of this clonotype. The gene calls are TRBV7-9 and TRBJ2-1, with TRBD2 matching over 10 bases. Germline lookup yields CDR1 SEHNR and CDR2 FQNEAQ (reference sequence). This CDR3 is 17 amino acids long. V lost 4 bases and J lost 1; bases outside the gene matches: 7. The CDR3 coding sequence is TGTGCCAGCAGCTCCATTGAGGGACTAGCGTCCTACAATGAGCAGTTCTTC. Protein product: CASSSIEGLASYNEQFF.

This clonotype was recorded at least ten times. The rearrangement links TRBV28 to TRBJ2-5; 10 positions agree with TRBD1. V trimming: 1 base; J trimming: 0 bases; junction bases outside the gene matches: 5. The CDR3 has 17 amino acids. In germline, CDR1 is MDHEN, CDR2 SYDVKM. CDR3 in DNA: TGTGCCAGCAGTTTATCCTTGGGACAGGGGAACCAAGAGACCCAGTACTTC. Its translation is CASSLSLGQGNQETQYF.

On this clonotype: This may be a read error, as it is one base from a much larger clone. This rearrangement joins TRBV12-3 or TRBV12-4 to TRBJ1-6; 7 bases are a match to TRBD1. The ends lost 5 bases at V and 14 bases at J; junction bases unmatched: 15. The CDR3 totals 15 residues. The CDR3 reads CASSPPGTVVRTLHF. The CDR3 nucleotides are TGTGCCAGCAGTCCACCAGGGACAGTGGTTCGGACCCTCCACTTT.

This clonotype was picked up many times. V and J are TRBV7-9 and TRBJ2-1; TRBD2 might be the D (5 bases). The CDR3 length is 15 residues. Germline assignment: CDR1 SEHNR and CDR2 FQNEAQ (reference sequence). V lost 1 base to trimming and J lost 10 bases, with 17 bases between them. This chain's CDR3 is CASSLVSGNPGEQFF. CDR3 sequence (DNA): TGTGCCAGCAGCTTAGTATCCGGGAACCCCGGAGAGCAGTTCTTC.

In this sample, this clonotype turned up many times. V gene TRBV7-9 combines with J gene TRBJ2-3; 7 bases align to TRBD2. The CDR3 is 17 residues long. Germline V lookup: CDR1 SEHNR, CDR2 FQNEAQ (reference sequence). V was clipped by 4 bases and J by 4 bases; unmatched bases: 14. The CDR3 region is CASSSSRAGESPDTQYF. The DNA of the CDR3 is TGTGCCAGCAGCTCTTCCCGGGCGGGAGAGTCCCCAGATACGCAGTATTTT.